This entry is about one T cell receptor beta chain. Produced via immunoSEQ multiplex PCR; TCRdb's table is partial and in-frame only. The table lists a few hundred thousand clones, over 75% of them singletons. Participants had their cohort set by participant-reported clinical history. The CDR3 loop spans 14 amino acids. Germline V gene data show CDR1 as SGHAT and CDR2 as FQNNGV. J lost 4 bases, V lost 1 base, and 0 bases had no gene match. The entry originates in a study of blood T cell repertoires in COVID-19. At the level of the study: Sample material is recorded as cDNA or gDNA derived from T cells, B-cell-depleted T cells, or PBMCs.

The chain uses TRBV11-2 and TRBJ1-3, with 8 positions matching TRBD1. What was sequenced was PBMCs or T cells enriched from blood (not recorded which). This TCR was recovered from a middle-aged woman who had recovered from COVID-19. The CDR3 protein is CASSLGQGGNTIYF. The CDR3 nucleotides are TGTGCCAGCAGCTTAGGACAGGGGGGAAACACCATATATTTT.